This TCR beta chain emerged from a study of OX40 agonist ivuxolimab in advanced cancers. TCRdb keeps only in-frame clones here, not all; method: immunoSEQ multiplex PCR. The sample consists of some 99,000 clones, less than 95% of them appearing once. Findings and limits, study-wide: The average count of expanded clones was higher among CD8+ T cells than among CD4+. Antigens targeted by the expanded peripheral T cells were not determined. People who partly responded at 0.1-3.0 mg/kg had some of the least clonal expansion seen.

The CDR3 sequence is 14 residues long. V lost 0 bases, J lost 3 bases, and 9 bases lay in between. CDR1 MNHEY and CDR2 SVGAGI come from the germline V gene. As for this clone: Antigen: not known.

This chain joins TRBV6-5 and TRBJ2-7; no firm D call. The material sequenced was CD4+ or CD8+ T cells sorted from blood, taken in a trial of the OX40 agonist ivuxolimab. This receptor was identified in an adult with an advanced solid tumor such as melanoma, head and neck, liver or kidney cancer. CDR3 DNA sequence: TGTGCCAGCAGTTACTCGGTCCAGGACTACGAGCAGTACTTC. Protein product: CASSYSVQDYEQYF.